These 7 T cell receptor beta chains were all obtained from the same sample, sequenced in a study of Ad26.COV2.S vaccination and SARS-CoV-2 variants. Data came from immunoSEQ multiplex PCR; TCRdb stores just in-frame clones and leaves some out. The sample carries approximately 450,000 clones, approximately 90% recorded once. Documented treatment: roughly 19 received Ad26.COV2.S at low or high dose, single or two shots; several received placebo; per-sample allocation not given. Sample collection was performed on day 63 after the first vaccine or placebo injection. The specimen was peripheral blood, collected in a trial of Ad26.COV2.S vaccine versus placebo. Receptors were obtained from a person aged 18-60 years who received the Ad26.COV2.S COVID-19 vaccine or a placebo.

The chain employs TRBV9 and TRBJ2-7; D call uncertain. The CDR3 spans 14 residues. Germline values: CDR1 SGDLS, CDR2 YYNGEE. V lost 4 bases and J lost 0, with 11 bases in between. This CDR3 reads CASSPQESSYEQYF. The CDR3 nucleotides read TGTGCCAGCAGCCCTCAGGAAAGCTCCTACGAGCAGTACTTC.

The genes are TRBV19 and TRBJ2-3, with 10 bases identical to TRBD2. The CDR3 extends over 19 amino acids. CDR1 is LNHDA, CDR2 SQIVND, per germline (reference sequence). V was pared by 4 bases and J by 4 bases, with 17 bases of the junction left unmatched. This CDR3 is CASSSITARPSGSPDTQYF. DNA of the CDR3: TGTGCCAGTAGTAGTATCACCGCAAGGCCTAGCGGGAGTCCAGATACGCAGTATTTT.

This chain uses TRBV19 with TRBJ2-7; a possible D gene is TRBD2 (5 bases). The CDR3 has 14 residues. Trimming cost V 4 bases and J 0 bases, with 10 bases left between them. From germline, CDR1 is LNHDA and CDR2 SQIVND (reference sequence). CDR3 sequence: CASSTNRDSYEQYF. CDR3 DNA: TGTGCCAGTAGTACCAATCGGGACTCCTACGAGCAGTACTTC.

Concerning this clone itself: A junction boundary mismatches the germline segment, possibly from a read error. The chain has TRBV19 and TRBJ1-1; 10 nucleotides match TRBD1. In germline, CDR1 is LNHDA, CDR2 SQIVND (reference sequence). The CDR3 contains 13 residues. CDR3 sequence reads: CASSIGTGGETFF. CDR3 DNA sequence: TGTGCCAGTAGTATAGGGACAGGGGGTGAAACTTTCTTT.

The CDR3 DNA reads TGTGCCTGGAATAGACTAGCGGGAGACTATGAGCAGTTCTTC. Translation gives CAWNRLAGDYEQFF. The genes are TRBV30 and TRBJ2-1; 12 positions agree with TRBD2. V lost 4 bases and J lost 8; bases outside the gene matches: 6. CDR1 and CDR2 from the germline V gene are GTSNPN and SVGIG (reference sequence). CDR3 length: 14 amino acids.

The genes are TRBV1 and TRBJ2-7; TRBD2 was called by the table and not checked on the DNA. TRBV1 is a pseudogene. There are 15 residues in the CDR3. This CDR3 reads CTSSPESTRNYEQYF. In nucleotides, the CDR3 is TGCACCAGCAGCCCAGAATCGACTAGAAACTACGAGCAGTACTTC.

The chain couples TRBV2 to TRBJ1-2; D gene unclear. This CDR3 has 11 amino acids. Trimming took 11 bases from V and 8 from J, leaving 15 bases between them. Germline assignment: CDR1 SNHLY and CDR2 FYNNEI. Written as DNA, the CDR3 is TGTGCCCGCACGGAGGGAGGAGGCTACACCTTC. It translates to CARTEGGGYTF.